This is a list of T cell receptor beta chains from one sample in a study of OX40 agonist ivuxolimab in advanced cancers. Sequenced by immunoSEQ multiplex PCR; TCRdb stores in-frame clones only, minus some. The table lists roughly 71,000 clones, 84% of them singletons. The specimen was CD4+ or CD8+ T cells sorted from blood, collected in a trial of the OX40 agonist ivuxolimab. These receptors all stem from an adult with an advanced solid tumor such as melanoma, head and neck, liver or kidney cancer. Each CDR3 is given with its conserved first and last residue. Each record gives: CDR3 DNA, CDR3 protein, clone size, V gene, D gene, J gene. A D gene is named only where the DNA matches it firmly. The listing skips clone size in some rows; elsewhere it reads once, few, many or a size class.

TGTGCCAGCAGTCCCCTCGGTGCGCAAGAGACCCAGTACTTC,CASSPLGAQETQYF,NA,TRBV6-6,NA,TRBJ2-5
TGTGCCAGCAGGAACCCAAATACAGATACGCAGTATTTT,CASRNPNTDTQYF,NA,TRBV6-1,NA,TRBJ2-3
TGTGCCAGCATGCTAGCGGGGCCCTTCACAGATACGCAGTATTTT,CASMLAGPFTDTQYF,NA,TRBV5-8,TRBD2,TRBJ2-3
TGTGCCTGGGTCAGGGTCAGGGTCGACTCCACTCACACTGAAGCTTTCTTT,CAWVRVRVDSTHTEAFF,NA,TRBV30,NA,TRBJ1-1
TGTGCCGGCACGGGGAGGGGATCTCACCCCGTCGAGCAGTTCTTC,CAGTGRGSHPVEQFF,NA,TRBV21-1,NA,TRBJ2-1
TGTGCCAGCACCGCCTTAGGCGGGGGGGCCTCCGAGCAGTACTTC,CASTALGGGASEQYF,NA,TRBV6-5,TRBD2,TRBJ2-7
TGTGCCAGCTCACCGGGGCCTAACTATGGCTACACCTTC,CASSPGPNYGYTF,once,TRBV18,NA,TRBJ1-2
TGCGCCAGCAGAGTTTTGGGACAGGGGGTACAGCCCCAGCATTTT,CASRVLGQGVQPQHF,NA,TRBV10-1,TRBD1,TRBJ1-5
TGTGCCAGCAGTTCGGCGCTGATCTACGAGCAGTACTTC,CASSSALIYEQYF,NA,TRBV28,NA,TRBJ2-7
TGTGCCAGCAGCTTAGCGAGGGCAGAGACCCAGTACTTC,CASSLARAETQYF,NA,TRBV7-9,NA,TRBJ2-5
TGCGCCAGCAGCGGCCGGTGGGGCGCGGGTGCCAAAAACATTCAGTACTTC,CASSGRWGAGAKNIQYF,few,TRBV5-1,NA,TRBJ2-4
TGTGCCAGCAGTTATCAGGCTTGGGGCAATAATTCACCCCTCCACTTT,CASSYQAWGNNSPLHF,NA,TRBV6-5,NA,TRBJ1-6
TGTGCCAGCAGTGAACGGGGCAGGGTGACCGGGGAGCTGTTTTTT,CASSERGRVTGELFF,NA,TRBV25-1,NA,TRBJ2-2
TGCGCCAGCGGACTAGCGGGAGACGGGGGGTCCGGAGATACGCAGTATTTT,CASGLAGDGGSGDTQYF,few,TRBV5-1,TRBD2,TRBJ2-3
TGTGCCAGCAGTTACTCCCTCCAGGGGGGCACTGAAGCTTTCTTT,CASSYSLQGGTEAFF,NA,TRBV6-5,TRBD1,TRBJ1-1
TGTGCCAGCAGACAACAGGCAACTAATGAAAAACTGTTTTTT,CASRQQATNEKLFF,NA,TRBV7-2,NA,TRBJ1-4
TGCGCCAGCAGCGGGGGATGGCAGGGGTCCTACGAGCAGTACTTC,CASSGGWQGSYEQYF,NA,TRBV5-1,NA,TRBJ2-7
TGTGCCAGCAGTTTCTCCCATAATTACGAGCAGTACTTC,CASSFSHNYEQYF,once,TRBV28,NA,TRBJ2-7
TGTGCCAGTGACACAGGGGGCTCCCAAGAGACCCAGTACTTC,CASDTGGSQETQYF,NA,TRBV28,TRBD1,TRBJ2-5
TGTGCCAGCAGGTTGACAGGGATGGGCGGGGAGCTGTTTTTT,CASRLTGMGGELFF,NA,TRBV5-5,TRBD1,TRBJ2-2
TGTGCCAGCAGCTTATTCCGGACTAGCGGGGGAGAGACCCAGTACTTC,CASSLFRTSGGETQYF,NA,TRBV7-6,TRBD2,TRBJ2-5
TGCAGCGTTGATGTCACAGGGGGGGCCCGAGAGACCCAGTACTTC,CSVDVTGGARETQYF,NA,TRBV29-1,NA,TRBJ2-5
TGTGCCAGCAAAGCGGGGGCCCGCTGGAACTATGGCTACACCTTC,CASKAGARWNYGYTF,NA,TRBV2,NA,TRBJ1-2
TGTGCCAGCAGCTTCGGGGGCACAACTAATGAAAAACTGTTTTTT,CASSFGGTTNEKLFF,NA,TRBV5-4,NA,TRBJ1-4
TGTGCCAGCTGTCCGGACAGGGTCGTCAACGAGCAGTACTTC,CASCPDRVVNEQYF,NA,TRBV7-8,TRBD1,TRBJ2-7
TGTGCCAGCAGCTTAGGACGTGAGAATGAGCAGTTCTTC,CASSLGRENEQFF,once,TRBV11-3,NA,TRBJ2-1
TGTGCCAGCAGCTTAGGCGGGGCAAGGTCGGGGGAGCTGTTTTTT,CASSLGGARSGELFF,NA,TRBV11-2,NA,TRBJ2-2
TGTGCCAGCAGCTTAGCCGAGGCAGCGGGCAATTCACCCCTCCACTTT,CASSLAEAAGNSPLHF,NA,TRBV7-2,NA,TRBJ1-6
TGTGCCAGCAGTTTGACTAGCGGGAGTCTGCATAAGACGCAGTATTTT,CASSLTSGSLHKTQYF,NA,TRBV27,TRBD2,TRBJ2-3
TGTGCCAGCTCACCGGGGAATGAAAAACTGTTTTTT,CASSPGNEKLFF,NA,TRBV18,NA,TRBJ1-4
TGTGCCAGCAGTACAATGAGAGGGGACAGCCTCAATCAGCCCCAGCATTTT,CASSTMRGDSLNQPQHF,once,TRBV28,TRBD1,TRBJ1-5
TGTGCCAGCAGCTCCTCTTACCTGACAGAGCAGTTCTTC,CASSSSYLTEQFF,NA,TRBV7-9,NA,TRBJ2-1
TGTGCCAGCAGCCCCATACCCCTGGGAGGGAACAATGAGCAGTTCTTC,CASSPIPLGGNNEQFF,NA,TRBV7-9,TRBD2,TRBJ2-1
TGTGCCAGCAGCTTGTGGCGGAGAGTCCAAGAGACCCAGTACTTC,CASSLWRRVQETQYF,NA,TRBV7-2,NA,TRBJ2-5
TGTGCCAGCAGTTACTCGGCAGGGGTCGGCCAGCCCCAGCATTTT,CASSYSAGVGQPQHF,NA,TRBV6-6,NA,TRBJ1-5
TGTGCCAGCAGCCCCTCCGGGACTAGTTACTACGAGCAGTACTTC,CASSPSGTSYYEQYF,NA,TRBV14,TRBD2,TRBJ2-7
TGTGCCAGCAGCTTGGAATTGGGGGTACGGACTGAAGCTTTCTTT,CASSLELGVRTEAFF,NA,TRBV4-2,NA,TRBJ1-1
TGTGCCAGCAGCTTAAACGCGAACACTGAAGCTTTCTTT,CASSLNANTEAFF,medium-sized,TRBV7-3,NA,TRBJ1-1
TGCGCCAGCAGCCCTCCCCCACACACAAGCTCCTACGAGCAGTACTTC,CASSPPPHTSSYEQYF,NA,TRBV4-1,NA,TRBJ2-7
TGCGCCAGCAGCTTGAGTCTAGCGGGGAATGAGCAGTTCTTC,CASSLSLAGNEQFF,NA,TRBV5-1,TRBD2,TRBJ2-1
TGCGCCAGCAGCTTGACGTGGCAAGAGACCCAGTACTTC,CASSLTWQETQYF,NA,TRBV5-1,NA,TRBJ2-5
TGTGCCAGCAGGAAACTAGCGGAGTCCTACGGGCAGTACTTC,CASRKLAESYGQYF,NA,TRBV6-6,TRBD2,TRBJ2-7
TGTGCCACCAACAGGCAGGAGGAGGACACCATATATTTT,CATNRQEEDTIYF,NA,TRBV7-9,NA,TRBJ1-3
TGCGCCAGCAGCCCAGGACTAGCAAGGGAGACCCAGTACTTC,CASSPGLARETQYF,NA,TRBV5-1,TRBD2,TRBJ2-5
TGTGCCAGCAGTAGGTCCAGGGGACCCCTCCACTTT,CASSRSRGPLHF,few,TRBV2,NA,TRBJ1-6
TGTGCCAGCAGTGATTACACCGGGGAGCTGTTTTTT,CASSDYTGELFF,NA,TRBV6-1,NA,TRBJ2-2
TGCGCCAGCAGCCATGAGGTCAGGCTAGCGGGAGGTGAGCAGTTCTTC,CASSHEVRLAGGEQFF,NA,TRBV4-1,TRBD2,TRBJ2-1
TGTGCCAGCAGACTTAGCGGCTTTTTCACAGATACGCAGTATTTT,CASRLSGFFTDTQYF,few,TRBV27,NA,TRBJ2-3
TGTGCCAGCATTGTCGACTCCTACGAGCAGTACTTC,CASIVDSYEQYF,NA,TRBV6-1,NA,TRBJ2-7